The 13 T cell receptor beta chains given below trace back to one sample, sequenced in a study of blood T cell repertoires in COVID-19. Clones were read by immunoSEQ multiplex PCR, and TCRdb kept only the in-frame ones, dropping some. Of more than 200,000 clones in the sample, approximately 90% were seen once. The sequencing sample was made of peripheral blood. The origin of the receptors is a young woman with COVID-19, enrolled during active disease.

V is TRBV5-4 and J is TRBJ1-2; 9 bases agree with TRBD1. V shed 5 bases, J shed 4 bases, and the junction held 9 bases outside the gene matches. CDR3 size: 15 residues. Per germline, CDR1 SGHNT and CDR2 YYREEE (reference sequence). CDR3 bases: TGTGCCAGCAGAAAACAGGGGGCGGTTTCCTATGGCTACACCTTC. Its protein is CASRKQGAVSYGYTF.

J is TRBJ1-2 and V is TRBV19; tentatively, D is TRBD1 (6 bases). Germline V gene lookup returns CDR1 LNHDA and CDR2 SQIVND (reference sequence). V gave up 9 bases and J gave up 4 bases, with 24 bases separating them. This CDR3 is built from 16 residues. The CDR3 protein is CASRPLGLGGIYGYTF. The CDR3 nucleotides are TGTGCCAGCCGTCCCTTGGGTTTAGGGGGTATCTATGGCTACACCTTC.

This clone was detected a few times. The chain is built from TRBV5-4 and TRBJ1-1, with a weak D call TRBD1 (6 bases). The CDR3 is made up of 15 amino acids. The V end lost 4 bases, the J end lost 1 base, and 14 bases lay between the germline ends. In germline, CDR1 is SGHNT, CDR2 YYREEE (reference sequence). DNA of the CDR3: TGTGCCAGCAGCCGACCGGGACACACGAACACTGAAGCTTTCTTT. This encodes CASSRPGHTNTEAFF.

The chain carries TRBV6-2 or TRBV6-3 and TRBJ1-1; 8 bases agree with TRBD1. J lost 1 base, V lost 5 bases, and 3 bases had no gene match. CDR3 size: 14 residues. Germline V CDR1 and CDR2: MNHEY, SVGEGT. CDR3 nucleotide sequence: TGTGCCAGCAGTGCCGGACAGGGGAACACTGAAGCTTTCTTT. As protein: CASSAGQGNTEAFF.

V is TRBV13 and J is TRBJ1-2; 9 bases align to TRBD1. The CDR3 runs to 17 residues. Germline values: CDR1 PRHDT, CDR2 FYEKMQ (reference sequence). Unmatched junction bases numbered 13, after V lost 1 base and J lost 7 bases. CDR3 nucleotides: TGTGCCAGCAGCTTAGTGGGCTGGGACAGGGACCCACTTGGCTACACCTTC. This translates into CASSLVGWDRDPLGYTF. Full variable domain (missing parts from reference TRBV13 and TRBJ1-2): AAGVIQSPRHLIKEKRETATLKCYPIPRHDTVYWYQQGPGQDPQFLISFYEKMQSDKGSIPDRFSAQQFSDYHSELNMSSLELGDSALYFCASSLVGWDRDPLGYTFGSGTRLTVV.

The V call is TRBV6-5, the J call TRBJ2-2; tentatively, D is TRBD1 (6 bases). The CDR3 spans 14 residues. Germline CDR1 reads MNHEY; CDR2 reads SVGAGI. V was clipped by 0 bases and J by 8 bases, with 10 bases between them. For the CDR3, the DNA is TGTGCCAGCAGTTACTCCTACAGGGTTGGGGAGCTGTTTTTT. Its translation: CASSYSYRVGELFF.

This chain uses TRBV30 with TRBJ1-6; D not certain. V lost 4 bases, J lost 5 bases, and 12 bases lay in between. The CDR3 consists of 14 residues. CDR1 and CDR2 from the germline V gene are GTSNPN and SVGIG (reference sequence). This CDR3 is CAWTQRPNNSPLHF. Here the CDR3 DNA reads TGTGCCTGGACCCAGCGGCCCAATAATTCACCCCTCCACTTT. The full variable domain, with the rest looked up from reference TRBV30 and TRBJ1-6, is SQTIHQWPATLVQPVGSPLSLECTVEGTSNPNLYWYRQAAGRGLQLLFYSVGIGQISSEVPQNLSASRPQDRQFILSSKKLLLSDSGFYLCAWTQRPNNSPLHFGNGTRLTVT.

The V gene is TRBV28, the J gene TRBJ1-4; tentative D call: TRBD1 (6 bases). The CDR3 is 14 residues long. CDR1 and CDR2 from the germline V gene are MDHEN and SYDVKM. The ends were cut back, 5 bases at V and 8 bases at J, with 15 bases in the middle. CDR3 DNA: TGTGCCAGCAGTCATATGGACAGACGGGAAAAACTGTTTTTT. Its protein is CASSHMDRREKLFF.

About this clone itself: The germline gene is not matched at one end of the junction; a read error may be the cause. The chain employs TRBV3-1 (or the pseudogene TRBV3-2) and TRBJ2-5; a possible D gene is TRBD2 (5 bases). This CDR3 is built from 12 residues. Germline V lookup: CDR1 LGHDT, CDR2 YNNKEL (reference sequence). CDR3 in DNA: TGTGCCAGCAGCCAATTCATCGGGAACCCGGACTTC. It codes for CASSQFIGNPDF.

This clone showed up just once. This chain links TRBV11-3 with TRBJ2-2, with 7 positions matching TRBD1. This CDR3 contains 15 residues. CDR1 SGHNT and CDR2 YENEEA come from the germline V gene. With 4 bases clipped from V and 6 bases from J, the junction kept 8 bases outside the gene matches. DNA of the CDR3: TGTGCCAGCAGCTCCCCCCGACAGGGCCCCGGGGAGCTGTTTTTT. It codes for CASSSPRQGPGELFF. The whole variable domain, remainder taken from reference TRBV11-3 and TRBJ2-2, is EAGVVQSPRYKIIEKKQPVAFWCNPISGHNTLYWYLQNLGQGPELLIRYENEEAVDDSQLPKDRFSAERLKGVDSTLKIQPAELGDSAVYLCASSSPRQGPGELFFGEGSRLTVL.

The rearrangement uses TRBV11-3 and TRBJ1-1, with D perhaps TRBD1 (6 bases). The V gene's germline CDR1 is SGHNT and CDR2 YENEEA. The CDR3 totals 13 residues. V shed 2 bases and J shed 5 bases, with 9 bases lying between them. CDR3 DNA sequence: TGTGCCAGCAGCTTAAAGGGGGGGACTGAAGCTTTCTTT. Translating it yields CASSLKGGTEAFF.

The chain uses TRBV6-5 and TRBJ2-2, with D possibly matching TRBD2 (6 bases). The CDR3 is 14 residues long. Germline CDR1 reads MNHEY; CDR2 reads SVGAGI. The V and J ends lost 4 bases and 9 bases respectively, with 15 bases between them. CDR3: CASSLFLAERELFF. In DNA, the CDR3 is TGTGCCAGCAGTTTGTTTTTAGCGGAGAGGGAGCTGTTTTTT.

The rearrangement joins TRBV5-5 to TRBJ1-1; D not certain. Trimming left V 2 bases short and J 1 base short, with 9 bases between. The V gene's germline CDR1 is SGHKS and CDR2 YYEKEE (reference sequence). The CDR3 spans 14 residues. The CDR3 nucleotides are TGTGCCAGCAGCTTCTTTTCGGGGAACACTGAAGCTTTCTTT. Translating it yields CASSFFSGNTEAFF.